This T cell receptor beta chain was sequenced in a study of graft-versus-host responses after intestinal transplantation. About this clone: What it binds is not known.

Assay used: immunoSEQ multiplex PCR; TCRdb lists only in-frame clones, some missing. The sample has tens of thousands of clones; almost 90% are singletons. This sequence was found in a human donor who was the organ donor for an intestinal transplant. The sequencing used unstimulated CD8+ T cells sorted from spleen or lymph node cells, collected before transplant.

CDR3: CASRLAGGLHSNTGELFF. DNA for the CDR3: TGTGCCAGCCGACTAGCGGGGGGGTTGCACTCGAACACCGGGGAGCTGTTTTTT. V is TRBV27 and J is TRBJ2-2; 14 nucleotides line up with TRBD2. Germline CDR1 MNHEY, CDR2 SMNVEV (reference sequence). CDR3 length: 18 residues. J was trimmed by 0 bases and V by 8 bases; bases with no gene match: 8.